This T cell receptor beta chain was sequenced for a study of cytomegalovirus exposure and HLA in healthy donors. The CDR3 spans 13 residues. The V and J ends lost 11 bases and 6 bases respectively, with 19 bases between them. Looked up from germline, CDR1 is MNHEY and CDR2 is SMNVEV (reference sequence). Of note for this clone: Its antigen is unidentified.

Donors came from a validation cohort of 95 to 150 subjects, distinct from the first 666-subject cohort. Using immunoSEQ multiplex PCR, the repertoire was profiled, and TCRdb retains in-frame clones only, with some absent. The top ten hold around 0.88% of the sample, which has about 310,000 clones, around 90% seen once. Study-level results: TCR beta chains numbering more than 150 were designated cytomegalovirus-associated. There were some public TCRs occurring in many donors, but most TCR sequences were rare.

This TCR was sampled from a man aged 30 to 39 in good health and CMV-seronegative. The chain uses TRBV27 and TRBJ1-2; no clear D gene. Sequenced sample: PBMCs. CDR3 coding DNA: TGTGCCTCTTCCGGGTGGTCTGATCATGGCTACACCTTC. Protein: CASSGWSDHGYTF.